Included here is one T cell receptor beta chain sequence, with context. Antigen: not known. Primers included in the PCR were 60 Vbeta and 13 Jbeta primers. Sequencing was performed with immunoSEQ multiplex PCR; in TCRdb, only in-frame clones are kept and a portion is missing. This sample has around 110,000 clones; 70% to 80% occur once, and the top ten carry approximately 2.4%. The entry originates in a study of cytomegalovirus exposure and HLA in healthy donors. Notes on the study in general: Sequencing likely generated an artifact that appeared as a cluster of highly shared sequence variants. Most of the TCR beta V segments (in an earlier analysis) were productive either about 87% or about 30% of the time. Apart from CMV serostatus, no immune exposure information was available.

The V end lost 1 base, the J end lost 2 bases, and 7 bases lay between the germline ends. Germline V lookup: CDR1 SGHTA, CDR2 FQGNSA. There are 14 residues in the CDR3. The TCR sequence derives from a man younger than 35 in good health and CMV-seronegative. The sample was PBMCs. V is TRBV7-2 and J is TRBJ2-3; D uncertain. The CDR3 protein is CASSLGPITDTQYF. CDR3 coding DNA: TGTGCCAGCAGCTTAGGTCCAATCACAGATACGCAGTATTTT.